Below are 17 T cell receptor beta chains sequenced from a single sample in a study of T cell responses to AZD1222 COVID-19 vaccine (dated by TCRdb to the early 2020s). In light of the paper, this sample's time point label describes: about 28 days (+/-7) after the second vaccine dose. To prepare the library, the immunoSEQ multiplex PCR assay was applied. TCRdb mirrors the immuneACCESS table, restricted to in-frame sequences. Some clones are absent from its copies; in checked studies, under half trace to an unresolved V gene, and the reason for the others is unknown. Counted in this sample were around 140,000 clones; about 91% of them appeared once. Jointly, the top ten make up about 1.9% of the sample. The sequences come from peripheral blood, collected 28 days after the second AZD1222 dose. The receptors originated from an adult who received the AZD1222 COVID-19 vaccine.

V gene TRBV4-3 combines with J gene TRBJ2-3; D assignment may be TRBD1 or TRBD2 (6 bases each). The CDR3 contains 16 residues. The V end was cut by 4 bases, the J end by 6 bases, with 20 bases between. The V gene's germline CDR1 is LGHNA and CDR2 YSLEER. The CDR3 nucleotides read TGCGCCAGCAGCCTTTCGACAAATAGGAGGGGGGATACGCAGTATTTT. Translating gives CASSLSTNRRGDTQYF.

The rearrangement joins TRBV7-3 to TRBJ2-3; unclear D gene. The CDR3 contains 14 residues. CDR1 SGHTA and CDR2 FQGTGA come from the germline V gene. The V and J ends lost 4 bases and 5 bases respectively, with 13 bases between them. CDR3 sequence reads: CASSSPMTGDTQYF. As DNA, the CDR3 is TGTGCCAGCAGCTCCCCCATGACTGGAGATACGCAGTATTTT.

The gene calls are TRBV19 and TRBJ2-1; D unclear. This CDR3 comprises 14 residues. V was pared by 5 bases and J by 1 base, with 9 bases between. Germline CDR1 and CDR2: LNHDA and SQIVND (reference sequence). The CDR3 DNA follows: TGTGCCAGTAGTTTTGTGGGATCCTACAATGAGCAGTTCTTC. Protein product: CASSFVGSYNEQFF.

The gene calls are TRBV28 and TRBJ1-2, with D perhaps TRBD1 (5 bases). In germline, CDR1 is MDHEN, CDR2 SYDVKM. Trimming took 2 bases from V and 6 from J, leaving 22 bases between them. This CDR3 spans 17 amino acids. CDR3 nucleotide sequence: TGTGCCAGCAGTTTAGATATTAAGTCGGGGGTTTTTCATGGCTACACCTTC. It yields the protein CASSLDIKSGVFHGYTF.

The rearrangement links TRBV15 to TRBJ1-2; D gene unclear. CDR3 length equals 13 residues. Trimming removed 1 base from V and 4 bases from J, with 7 bases in between. From germline, CDR1 is LNHNV and CDR2 YYDKDF (reference sequence). CDR3 bases: TGTGCCACCAGCAGAGCTGGACTCTATGGCTACACCTTC. Its protein is CATSRAGLYGYTF.

The chain combines TRBV7-3 with TRBJ2-5; the match to TRBD1 covers 10 bases. With V trimmed by 4 bases and J by 5 bases, 4 bases remained unmatched. The CDR3 runs 14 residues. CDR1 and CDR2 from the germline V gene are SGHTA and FQGTGA. The CDR3 DNA is TGTGCCAGCAGCTCGACAGGGGGCTCGGAGACCCAGTACTTC. This translates into CASSSTGGSETQYF.

V usage is TRBV7-9 and J usage is TRBJ1-1; no definite D call. In germline, CDR1 is SEHNR, CDR2 FQNEAQ (reference sequence). The V end lost 10 bases, the J end lost 0 bases, and 9 bases lay between the germline ends. This CDR3 has 12 amino acids. In DNA form, the CDR3 reads TGTGCCACGAGGGTGATGAACACTGAAGCTTTCTTT. Its translation is CATRVMNTEAFF.

This chain joins TRBV7-3 and TRBJ2-1; tentative D call: TRBD2 (5 bases). Germline CDR1 and CDR2: SGHTA and FQGTGA. This CDR3 contains 16 residues. The V gene lost 0 bases and the J gene lost 3 bases, with 12 bases spanning the gap. The CDR3 spells CASSLTGMEIYNEQFF. The CDR3 nucleotides are TGTGCCAGCAGCTTAACCGGGATGGAGATCTACAATGAGCAGTTCTTC.

V is TRBV11-2 and J is TRBJ2-1; 11 bases align to TRBD2. The CDR3 length is 16 residues. CDR1 and CDR2 from the germline V gene are SGHAT and FQNNGV. The trim removed 4 bases at V and 5 bases at J, leaving 7 bases unmatched. As DNA, the CDR3 is TGTGCCAGCAGCTCAGACCCTAGCGGGGGGAACAATGAGCAGTTCTTC. Translating it yields CASSSDPSGGNNEQFF.

The J gene is TRBJ2-1, the V gene TRBV29-1; TRBD2 aligns across 7 bases. This CDR3 is built from 13 residues. The junction had 6 bases not matched to a gene; V was cut back by 0 bases and J by 10 bases. Germline values: CDR1 SQVTM, CDR2 ANQGSEA. The CDR3 spells CSVEDLPGGEQFF. CDR3 coding DNA: TGCAGCGTTGAAGATCTTCCGGGGGGAGAGCAGTTCTTC.

The rearrangement links TRBV2 to TRBJ1-2; no definite D call. The CDR3 sequence is 12 residues long. The ends were cut back, 5 bases at V and 8 bases at J, with 12 bases in the middle. Germline-derived CDR1 and CDR2 are SNHLY and FYNNEI. CDR3 sequence reads: CASSPFLWGYTF. The CDR3 bases are TGTGCCAGCAGTCCTTTCCTGTGGGGCTACACCTTC.

This chain links TRBV2 with TRBJ2-3, with 7 positions matching TRBD2. CDR1 SNHLY and CDR2 FYNNEI come from the germline V gene. The J segment lost 8 bases and the V segment lost 2 bases, leaving 13 bases of the junction unmatched. CDR3 length equals 16 residues. For the CDR3, the DNA is TGTGCCAGCAGTGAAACTCCGACTATTACGGGGGGTACGCAGTATTTT. Amino acids: CASSETPTITGGTQYF.

This chain joins TRBV12-3 or TRBV12-4 and TRBJ1-6, with unresolved D. The CDR3 is 13 amino acids. V was cut by 2 bases and J by 1 base, with 0 bases left in between. CDR3: CASSLSYNSPLHF. CDR3 in DNA: TGTGCCAGCAGTTTATCCTATAATTCACCCCTCCACTTT.

This sequence joins TRBV4-1 and TRBJ2-2; 8 nucleotides match TRBD1. The V gene's germline CDR1 is MGHRA and CDR2 YSYEKL. V was pared by 2 bases and J by 6 bases, with 8 bases of the junction left unmatched. The CDR3 loop spans 16 amino acids. The chain's CDR3 is CASSQSLVRGPGELFF. DNA of the CDR3: TGCGCCAGCAGCCAATCGTTAGTCAGGGGGCCCGGGGAGCTGTTTTTT.

The chain employs TRBV18 and TRBJ1-1; D may be TRBD1 (5 bases). V lost 6 bases and J lost 1, with 12 bases in between. The CDR3 covers 14 residues. The V gene's germline CDR1 is KGHSH and CDR2 LQKENI. The CDR3 bases are TGTGCCAGCTCCGCCCGGACACAGAACACTGAAGCTTTCTTT. Translated, it gives CASSARTQNTEAFF.

The chain joins TRBV12-5 to TRBJ1-2, with D maybe TRBD1 (6 bases). Germline CDR1 and CDR2: LGHNT and FRNRAP. This CDR3 has 14 amino acids. V lost 7 bases and J lost 6, with 18 bases in between. Written as DNA, the CDR3 is TGTGCTAGTGCCCTCCGGGGGGGCGCCGATGGCTACACCTTC. This gives the protein CASALRGGADGYTF.

The chain uses TRBV29-1 and TRBJ1-1; no clear D. The germline V gene encodes CDR1 SQVTM and CDR2 ANQGSEA. There are 14 residues in the CDR3. Trimming removed 4 bases at V and 3 bases at J, with 15 bases between. The CDR3 nucleotides read TGCAGCGTTGTAACCGACCCGACCCACACTGAAGCTTTCTTT. Its protein is CSVVTDPTHTEAFF.